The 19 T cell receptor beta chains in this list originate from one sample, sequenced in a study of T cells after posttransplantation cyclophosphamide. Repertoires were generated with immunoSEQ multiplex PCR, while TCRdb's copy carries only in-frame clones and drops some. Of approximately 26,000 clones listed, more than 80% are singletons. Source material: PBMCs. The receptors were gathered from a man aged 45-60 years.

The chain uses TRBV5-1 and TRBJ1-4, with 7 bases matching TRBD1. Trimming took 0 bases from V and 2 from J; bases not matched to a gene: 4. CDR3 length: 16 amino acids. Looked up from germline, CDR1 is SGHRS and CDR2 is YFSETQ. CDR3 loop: CASSLGQGGTNEKLFF. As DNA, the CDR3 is TGCGCCAGCAGCTTGGGACAGGGTGGCACTAATGAAAAACTGTTTTTT.

DNA for the CDR3: TGTGCCAGCAGCCAGCAAGAGACCCAGTACTTC. Translating gives CASSQQETQYF. The chain recombines TRBV5-6 with TRBJ2-5; D is unclear. CDR1 is SGHDT, CDR2 YYEEEE, per germline. V was clipped by 4 bases and J by 2 bases, with 3 bases between them. CDR3 size: 11 residues.

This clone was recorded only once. The CDR3: CASSLGPLVNTEAFF. Written as DNA, the CDR3 is TGTGCCAGCAGCTTGGGCCCATTAGTGAACACTGAAGCTTTCTTT. The chain links TRBV5-6 to TRBJ1-1; no reliable D call. With 0 bases removed from V and 0 bases from J, the gap between germline ends came to 9 bases. Germline V gene sequence: CDR1 SGHDT, CDR2 YYEEEE. The CDR3 sequence is 15 residues long.

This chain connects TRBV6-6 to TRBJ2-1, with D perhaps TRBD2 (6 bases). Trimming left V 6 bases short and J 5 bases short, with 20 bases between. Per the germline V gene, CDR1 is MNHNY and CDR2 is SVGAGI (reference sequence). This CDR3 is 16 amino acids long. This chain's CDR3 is CASSITGREANNEQFF. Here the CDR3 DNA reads TGTGCCAGCAGCATAACCGGCAGGGAGGCGAACAATGAGCAGTTCTTC.

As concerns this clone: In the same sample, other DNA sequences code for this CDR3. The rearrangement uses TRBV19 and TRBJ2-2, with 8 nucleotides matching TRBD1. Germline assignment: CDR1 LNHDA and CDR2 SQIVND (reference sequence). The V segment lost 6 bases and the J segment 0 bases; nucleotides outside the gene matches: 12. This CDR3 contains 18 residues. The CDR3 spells CASRWDRSTQANTGELFF. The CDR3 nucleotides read TGTGCCAGTAGATGGGACAGGTCGACCCAAGCGAACACCGGGGAGCTGTTTTTT.

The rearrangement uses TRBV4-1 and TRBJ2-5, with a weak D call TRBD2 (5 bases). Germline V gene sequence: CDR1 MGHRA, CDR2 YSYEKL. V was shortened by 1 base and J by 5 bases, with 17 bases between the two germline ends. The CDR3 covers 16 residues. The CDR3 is CASSQVALSSRETQYF. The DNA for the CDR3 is TGCGCCAGCAGCCAAGTGGCTTTGTCTAGCCGGGAGACCCAGTACTTC.

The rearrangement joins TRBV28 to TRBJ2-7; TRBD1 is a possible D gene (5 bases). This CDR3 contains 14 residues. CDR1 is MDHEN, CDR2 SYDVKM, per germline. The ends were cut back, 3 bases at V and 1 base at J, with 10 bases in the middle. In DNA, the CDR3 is TGTGCCAGCAGTTTGACAGTGATTTCCTACGAGCAGTACTTC. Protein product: CASSLTVISYEQYF.

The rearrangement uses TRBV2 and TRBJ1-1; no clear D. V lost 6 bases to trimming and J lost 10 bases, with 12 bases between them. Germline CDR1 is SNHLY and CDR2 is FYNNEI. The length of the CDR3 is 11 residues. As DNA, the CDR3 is TGTGCCAGCAGCTACTCAGGTGGAGCTTTCTTT. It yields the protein CASSYSGGAFF.

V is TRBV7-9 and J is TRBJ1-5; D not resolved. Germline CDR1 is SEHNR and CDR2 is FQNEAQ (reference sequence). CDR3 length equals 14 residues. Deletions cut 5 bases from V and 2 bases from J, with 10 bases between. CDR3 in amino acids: CASSAGYRNQPQHF. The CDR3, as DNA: TGTGCCAGCAGCGCAGGTTACCGCAATCAGCCCCAGCATTTT.

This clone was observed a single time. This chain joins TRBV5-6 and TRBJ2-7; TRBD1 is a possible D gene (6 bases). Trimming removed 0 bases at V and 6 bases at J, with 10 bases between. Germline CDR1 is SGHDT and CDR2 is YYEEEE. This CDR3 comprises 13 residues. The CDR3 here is CASSLDRATEQYF. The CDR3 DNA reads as TGTGCCAGCAGCTTGGACAGGGCAACCGAGCAGTACTTC.

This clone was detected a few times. The CDR3 nucleotides read TGTGCCAGCAGCCCGGGGAAGGGGGCATTTGAAAAACTGTTTTTT. Its protein is CASSPGKGAFEKLFF. The genes are TRBV7-9 and TRBJ1-4, with TRBD1 identical over 7 bases. Germline V lookup: CDR1 SEHNR, CDR2 FQNEAQ (reference sequence). Trimming at V came to 5 bases and at J to 7 bases, leaving 10 bases not matched to a gene. This CDR3 comprises 15 residues.

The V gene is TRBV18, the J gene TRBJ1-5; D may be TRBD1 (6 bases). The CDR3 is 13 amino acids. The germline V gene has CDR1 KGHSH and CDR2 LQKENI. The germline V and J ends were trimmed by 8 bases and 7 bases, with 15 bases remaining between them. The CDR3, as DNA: TGTGCCAGCACCGCGGGGGCGCGACAGCCCCAGCATTTT. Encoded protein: CASTAGARQPQHF.

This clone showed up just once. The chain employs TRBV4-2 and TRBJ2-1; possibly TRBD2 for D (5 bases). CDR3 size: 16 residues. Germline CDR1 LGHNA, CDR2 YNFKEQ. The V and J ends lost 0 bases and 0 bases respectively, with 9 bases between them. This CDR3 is CASSQETTPSYNEQFF. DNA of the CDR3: TGTGCCAGCAGCCAAGAGACTACCCCCTCCTACAATGAGCAGTTCTTC.

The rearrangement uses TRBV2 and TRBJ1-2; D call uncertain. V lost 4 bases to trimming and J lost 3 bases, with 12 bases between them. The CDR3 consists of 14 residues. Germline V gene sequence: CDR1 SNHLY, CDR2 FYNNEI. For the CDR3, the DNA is TGTGCCAGCAGTGCTCGGTGGTCGGACTATGGCTACACCTTC. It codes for CASSARWSDYGYTF.

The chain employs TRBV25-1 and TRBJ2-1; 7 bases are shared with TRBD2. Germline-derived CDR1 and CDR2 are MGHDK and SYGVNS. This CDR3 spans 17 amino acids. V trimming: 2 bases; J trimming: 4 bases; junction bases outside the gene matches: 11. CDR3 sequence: CASSEAGGLGGYNEQFF. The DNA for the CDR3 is TGTGCCAGCAGTGAAGCAGGAGGACTGGGAGGGTACAATGAGCAGTTCTTC.

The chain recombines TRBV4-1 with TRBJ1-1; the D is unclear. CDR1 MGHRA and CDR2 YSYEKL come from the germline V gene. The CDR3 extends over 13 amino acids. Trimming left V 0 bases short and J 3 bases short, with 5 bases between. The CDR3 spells CASSQDRDTEAFF. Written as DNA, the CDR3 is TGCGCCAGCAGCCAAGATCGGGACACTGAAGCTTTCTTT.

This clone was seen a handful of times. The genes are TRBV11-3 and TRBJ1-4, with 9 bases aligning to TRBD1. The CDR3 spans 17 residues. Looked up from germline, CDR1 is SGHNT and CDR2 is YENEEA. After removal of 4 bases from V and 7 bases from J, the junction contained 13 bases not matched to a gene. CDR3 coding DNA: TGTGCCAGCAGCTCGTCCCGGGACAGGGAAAGAACTGAAAAACTGTTTTTT. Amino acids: CASSSSRDRERTEKLFF.

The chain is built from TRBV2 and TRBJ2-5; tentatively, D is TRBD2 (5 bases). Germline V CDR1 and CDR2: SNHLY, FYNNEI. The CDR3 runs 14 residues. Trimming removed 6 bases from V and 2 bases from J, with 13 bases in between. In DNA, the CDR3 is TGTGCCAGCAGATTACCCGGCGGGCAAGAGACCCAGTACTTC. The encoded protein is CASRLPGGQETQYF.

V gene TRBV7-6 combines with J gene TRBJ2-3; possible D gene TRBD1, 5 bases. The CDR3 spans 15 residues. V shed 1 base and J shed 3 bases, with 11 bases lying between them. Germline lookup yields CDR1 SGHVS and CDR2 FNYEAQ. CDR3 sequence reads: CASSLGGARTDTQYF. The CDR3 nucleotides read TGTGCCAGCAGCTTAGGTGGGGCACGAACAGATACGCAGTATTTT.